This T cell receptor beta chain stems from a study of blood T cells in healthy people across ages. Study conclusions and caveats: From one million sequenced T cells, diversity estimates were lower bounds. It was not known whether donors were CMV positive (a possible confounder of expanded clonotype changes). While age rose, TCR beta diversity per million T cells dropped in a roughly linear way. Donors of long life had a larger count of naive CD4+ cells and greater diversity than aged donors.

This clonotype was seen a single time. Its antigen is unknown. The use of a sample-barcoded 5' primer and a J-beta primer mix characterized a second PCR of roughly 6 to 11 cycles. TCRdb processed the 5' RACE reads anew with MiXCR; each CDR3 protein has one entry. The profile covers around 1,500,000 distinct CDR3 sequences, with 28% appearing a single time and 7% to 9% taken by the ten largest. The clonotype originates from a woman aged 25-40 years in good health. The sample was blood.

The CDR3 DNA sequence: TGCGCCAGCAGCCTACACCACTCTAAAATAAATGAGCAGTTCTTC. Its protein is CASSLHHSKINEQFF. V gene TRBV4-1 combines with J gene TRBJ2-1, with no clear D. Per germline, CDR1 MGHRA and CDR2 YSYEKL. V shed 4 bases and J shed 7 bases, with 17 bases lying between them. The CDR3 loop spans 15 amino acids.